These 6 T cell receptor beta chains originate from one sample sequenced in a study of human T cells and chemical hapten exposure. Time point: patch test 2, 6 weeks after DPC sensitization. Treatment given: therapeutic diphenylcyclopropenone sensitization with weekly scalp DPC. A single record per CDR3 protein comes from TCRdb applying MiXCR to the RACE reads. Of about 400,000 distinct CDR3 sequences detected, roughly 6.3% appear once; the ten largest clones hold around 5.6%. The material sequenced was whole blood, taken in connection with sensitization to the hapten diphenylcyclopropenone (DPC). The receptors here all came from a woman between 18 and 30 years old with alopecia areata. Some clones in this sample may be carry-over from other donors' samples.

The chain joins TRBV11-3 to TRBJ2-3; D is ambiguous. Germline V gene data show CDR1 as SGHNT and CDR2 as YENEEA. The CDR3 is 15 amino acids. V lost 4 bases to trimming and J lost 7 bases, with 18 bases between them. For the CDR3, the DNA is TGTGCCAGCAGCTCCTTCGAGGACCCCCCGTATACGCAGTATTTT. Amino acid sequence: CASSSFEDPPYTQYF.

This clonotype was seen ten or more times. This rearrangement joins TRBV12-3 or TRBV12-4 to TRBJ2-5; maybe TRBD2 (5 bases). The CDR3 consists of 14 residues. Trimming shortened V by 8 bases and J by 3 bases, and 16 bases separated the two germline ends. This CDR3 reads CASRSASSKETQYF. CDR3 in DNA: TGTGCCAGCCGTTCGGCTAGCTCAAAAGAGACCCAGTACTTC.

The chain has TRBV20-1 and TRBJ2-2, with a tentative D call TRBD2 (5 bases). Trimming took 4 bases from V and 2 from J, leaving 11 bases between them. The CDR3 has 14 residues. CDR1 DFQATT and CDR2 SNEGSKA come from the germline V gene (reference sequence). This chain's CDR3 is CSAIRGQNTGELFF. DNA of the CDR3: TGCAGTGCTATCCGAGGGCAAAACACCGGGGAGCTGTTTTTT.

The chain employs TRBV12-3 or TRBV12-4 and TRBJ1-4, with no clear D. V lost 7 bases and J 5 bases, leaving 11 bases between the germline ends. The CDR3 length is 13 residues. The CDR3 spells CASTQGGNEKLFF. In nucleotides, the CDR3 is TGTGCCAGCACCCAAGGAGGGAATGAAAAACTGTTTTTT.

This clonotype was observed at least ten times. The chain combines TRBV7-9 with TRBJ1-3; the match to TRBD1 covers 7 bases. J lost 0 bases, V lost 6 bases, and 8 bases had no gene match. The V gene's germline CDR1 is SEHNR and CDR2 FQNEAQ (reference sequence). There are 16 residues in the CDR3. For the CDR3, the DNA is TGTGCCAGCAGACCTTCAGGGGGAGGCTCTGGAAACACCATATATTTT. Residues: CASRPSGGGSGNTIYF.

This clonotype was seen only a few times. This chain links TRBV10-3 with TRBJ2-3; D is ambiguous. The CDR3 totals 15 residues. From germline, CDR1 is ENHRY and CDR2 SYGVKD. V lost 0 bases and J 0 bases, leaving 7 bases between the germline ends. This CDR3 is CAISESELSTDTQYF. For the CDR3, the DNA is TGTGCCATCAGTGAGTCCGAACTCAGCACAGATACGCAGTATTTT.